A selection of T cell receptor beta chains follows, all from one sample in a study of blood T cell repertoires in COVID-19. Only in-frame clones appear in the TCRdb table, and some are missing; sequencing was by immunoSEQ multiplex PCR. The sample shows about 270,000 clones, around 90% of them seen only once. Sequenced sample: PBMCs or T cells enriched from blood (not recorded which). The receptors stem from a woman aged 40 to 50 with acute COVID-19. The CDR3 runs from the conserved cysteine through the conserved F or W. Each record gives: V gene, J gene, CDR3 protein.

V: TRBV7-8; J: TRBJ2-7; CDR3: CASSLAGTGGYEQYF
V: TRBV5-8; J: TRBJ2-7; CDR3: CASSLSRQSYEQYF
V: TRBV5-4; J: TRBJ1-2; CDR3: CASRWGQDNYGYTF
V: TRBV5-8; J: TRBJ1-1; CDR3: CASSLARQGVNTEAFF
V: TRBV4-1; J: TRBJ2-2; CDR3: CASSSASGTNTGELFF
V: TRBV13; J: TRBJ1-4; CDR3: CASSPGQGRHNEKLFF
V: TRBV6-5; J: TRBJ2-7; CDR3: CASSPSDGNYEQYF
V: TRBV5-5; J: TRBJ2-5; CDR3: CASRLGSTARSQETQYF
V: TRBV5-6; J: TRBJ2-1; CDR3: CASSREGAALDEQFF
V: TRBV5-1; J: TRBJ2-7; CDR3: CASSPVGTGPYEQYF
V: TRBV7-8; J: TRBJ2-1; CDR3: CASSVREGPYNEQFF
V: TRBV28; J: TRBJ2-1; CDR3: CASSWGTSGSYNEQFF
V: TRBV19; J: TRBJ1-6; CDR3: CASSNTGGNNSPLHF
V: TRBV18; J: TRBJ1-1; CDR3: CASSPRTGVTEAFF
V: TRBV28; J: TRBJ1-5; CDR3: CASSPTGRRVNQPQHF
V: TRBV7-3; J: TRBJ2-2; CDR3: CASSFSPGELFF
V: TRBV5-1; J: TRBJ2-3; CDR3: CASSLVAGATTDTQYF
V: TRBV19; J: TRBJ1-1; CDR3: CASSIGDRDSEAFF
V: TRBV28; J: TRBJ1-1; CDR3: CASILPQGMAFF
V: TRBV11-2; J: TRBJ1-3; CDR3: CASSARKPGNTIYF
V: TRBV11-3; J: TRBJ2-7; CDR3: CASSFEGAHDYEQYF
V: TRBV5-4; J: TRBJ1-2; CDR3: CASRGTAYGYTF